This passage covers 5 T cell receptor beta chains from one sample sequenced in a study of T cells in localized non-small cell lung cancer. Sequenced by immunoSEQ multiplex PCR; TCRdb stores in-frame clones only, minus some. The data show roughly 1,500 clones, with roughly 24% seen just once and roughly a quarter held by the top ten. This specimen was lung tumor tissue, taken before any cancer treatment. These receptors were collected from a man between 35 and 75 years old with stage II squamous cell lung carcinoma.

The chain recombines TRBV7-7 with TRBJ2-2; 9 nucleotides match TRBD2. The V gene's germline CDR1 is SSHAT and CDR2 FNYEAQ (reference sequence). J gave up 6 bases and V 5 bases, and 7 bases lay outside the gene matches. This CDR3 is built from 15 residues. CDR3 nucleotides: TGTGCCAGCAGCCCCCTTAGCGGGAGCCCCGGGGAGCTGTTTTTT. This sequence encodes CASSPLSGSPGELFF.

The rearrangement uses TRBV11-3 and TRBJ2-7; 8 bases fit TRBD2. Germline lookup yields CDR1 SGHNT and CDR2 YENEEA. This CDR3 is built from 15 residues. Germline trimming cut 0 bases from V and 5 bases from J; bases unmatched to any gene: 6. CDR3 region: CASSLDQGLVNEQYF. CDR3 in DNA: TGTGCCAGCAGCTTAGACCAGGGACTAGTAAACGAGCAGTACTTC.

CDR3 nucleotide sequence: TGTGCCAGCAGCTTAGACGGGCCAGGGGGAAACACCGGGGAGCTGTTTTTT. Translated: CASSLDGPGGNTGELFF. V gene TRBV7-1 combines with J gene TRBJ2-2; 7 nucleotides agree with TRBD1. TRBV7-1 is designated an ORF whose function remains uncertain. The ends lost 4 bases at V and 2 bases at J; junction bases unmatched: 10. The CDR3 loop spans 17 amino acids.

This clone was seen a few times. The chain employs TRBV6-7 and TRBJ1-5; D remains unclear. TRBV6-7 is identified as an open reading frame with a role that is uncertain. V lost 5 bases and J 0 bases, leaving 14 bases between the germline ends. The CDR3 sequence is 16 residues long. The CDR3 DNA sequence: TGTGCCAGCAGTGGGCCAGCGGGGTATAGCAATCAGCCCCAGCATTTT. Its protein product is CASSGPAGYSNQPQHF.

This chain links TRBV30 with TRBJ1-1; no reliable D call. Trimming pared 5 bases from V and 7 bases from J, leaving 14 bases between. This CDR3 is built from 12 residues. Looked up from germline, CDR1 is GTSNPN and CDR2 is SVGIG (reference sequence). The CDR3 nucleotides are TGTGCCTGGCCGTCAGGTTCGGGTGAAGCTTTCTTT. This encodes CAWPSGSGEAFF.